One sample yielded the 5 T cell receptor beta chains listed below, sequenced in a study of cytomegalovirus exposure and HLA in healthy donors. The primer mix had 60 Vbeta and 13 Jbeta primers. Assay used: immunoSEQ multiplex PCR; TCRdb lists only in-frame clones, some missing. Here the sample spans roughly 89,000 clones, roughly 80% being singletons. Sequenced: PBMCs. The receptors were sampled from a man younger than 45 in good health and CMV-seropositive.

This clone was seen only a few times. This chain joins TRBV19 and TRBJ2-5, with 12 bases that match TRBD2. The length of the CDR3 is 15 residues. Per the germline V gene, CDR1 is LNHDA and CDR2 is SQIVND (reference sequence). With 5 bases clipped from V and 4 bases from J, the junction kept 5 bases outside the gene matches. CDR3 DNA: TGTGCCAGTAGTCCCCTACTAGCGGGGGGAGAGACCCAGTACTTC. Its translation: CASSPLLAGGETQYF. Based on the CDR3 plus reference TRBV19 and TRBJ2-5, the full variable domain is DGGITQSPKYLFRKEGQNVTLSCEQNLNHDAMYWYRQDPGQGLRLIYYSQIVNDFQKGDIAEGYSVSREKKESFPLTVTSAQKNPTAFYLCASSPLLAGGETQYFGPGTRLLVL.

This clone has a handful of counts. The chain links TRBV4-1 to TRBJ1-1; D call uncertain. Germline CDR1 and CDR2: MGHRA and YSYEKL. The CDR3 is 15 amino acids. V lost 1 base to trimming and J lost 3 bases, with 12 bases between them. Here the CDR3 reads CASSQVAGAHTEAFF. The CDR3 DNA reads as TGCGCCAGCAGCCAAGTCGCGGGAGCCCACACTGAAGCTTTCTTT.

In its sample, this clone was seen a few times. The chain couples TRBV4-2 to TRBJ2-7; 8 nucleotides line up with TRBD1. Trimming cost V 0 bases and J 6 bases; bases outside gene matches: 7. This CDR3 has 15 residues. Germline loops: CDR1 LGHNA, CDR2 YNFKEQ. This CDR3 is CASSQDGTGFLEQYF. In DNA form, the CDR3 reads TGTGCCAGCAGCCAAGATGGGACAGGCTTTCTCGAGCAGTACTTC.

The chain combines TRBV5-4 with TRBJ2-1, with D unresolved. Between the trimmed V and J ends, which lost 4 bases and 4 bases, there was a span of 9 bases. Germline V gene data show CDR1 as SGHNT and CDR2 as YYREEE (reference sequence). The CDR3 has 13 residues. This CDR3 reads CASSTTLYNEQFF. DNA of the CDR3: TGTGCCAGCAGCACAACACTATACAATGAGCAGTTCTTC.

The rearrangement joins TRBV11-1 to TRBJ2-5; TRBD2 agrees at 10 bases. Germline lookup yields CDR1 SGHAT and CDR2 FQDESV (reference sequence). V shed 8 bases and J 4 bases; nucleotides not matched to a gene: 7. The CDR3 is 14 residues long. The CDR3 spells CASRSGGWGETQYF. DNA for the CDR3: TGTGCCAGCCGTAGCGGGGGGTGGGGAGAGACCCAGTACTTC. Looking up the rest from reference TRBV11-1 and TRBJ2-5 gives the full variable domain: EAEVAQSPRYKITEKSQAVAFWCDPISGHATLYWYRQILGQGPELLVQFQDESVVDDSQLPKDRFSAERLKGVDSTLKIQPAELGDSAMYLCASRSGGWGETQYFGPGTRLLVL.